This T cell receptor beta chain came from a study of T cell repertoires in cytomegalovirus infection. About the research overall: A matching HLA type, together with CMV infection, was signaled by public TCR beta signatures.

Study-wide results and limits: Summed frequency of public TCR beta families distinguished CMV carriers with the relevant HLA. CMV-specific HLA-C-restricted TCR beta clonotypes dominated the ex vivo response.

CDR1 is MNHNS, CDR2 SASEGT, per germline. Between the trimmed V and J ends, which lost 8 bases and 3 bases, there was a span of 18 bases. The CDR3 is 15 residues long. At least ten counts were recorded for this clonotype. Its target is unknown. TCRdb passed the reads through MiXCR, listing each CDR3 protein once. The sample records about 900,000 distinct CDR3 sequences, more than 25% being singletons. This TCR derives from a human donor in good health (CMV status not recorded). Some clones in this sample may be carry-over from other donors' samples. Sequenced material: cultured CD8+ T cells from PBMCs, taken from culture after CMV antigen stimulation. The V call is TRBV6-1, the J call TRBJ2-3, with D possibly being TRBD1 (6 bases). CDR3 residues: CASRSTGIRTDTQYF. The CDR3 DNA reads as TGTGCCAGCCGGTCTACAGGGATTAGGACAGATACGCAGTATTTT.